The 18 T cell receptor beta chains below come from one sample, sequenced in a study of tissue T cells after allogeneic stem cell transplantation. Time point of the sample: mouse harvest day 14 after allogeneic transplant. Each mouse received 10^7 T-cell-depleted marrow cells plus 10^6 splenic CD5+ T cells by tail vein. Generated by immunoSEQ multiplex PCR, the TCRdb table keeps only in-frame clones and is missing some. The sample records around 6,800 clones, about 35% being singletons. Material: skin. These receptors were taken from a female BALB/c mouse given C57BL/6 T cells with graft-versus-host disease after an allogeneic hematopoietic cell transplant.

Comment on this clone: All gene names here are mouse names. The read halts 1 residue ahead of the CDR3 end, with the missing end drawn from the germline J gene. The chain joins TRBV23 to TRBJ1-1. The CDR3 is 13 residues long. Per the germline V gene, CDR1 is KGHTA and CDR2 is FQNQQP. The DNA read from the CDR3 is TGCTCCAGCAGTCAAACGGGCGGCACAGAAGTCTTC. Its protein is CSSSQTGGTEVF. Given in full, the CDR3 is CSSSQTGGTEVFF. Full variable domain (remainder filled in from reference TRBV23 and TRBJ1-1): DAAVTQKPRYLIKMKGQEAEMKCIPEKGHTAVFWYQQKQSKELKFLIYFQNQQPLDQIDMVKERFSAVCPSSSLCSLGIRTCEAEDSALYLCSSSQTGGTEVFFGKGTRLTVV.

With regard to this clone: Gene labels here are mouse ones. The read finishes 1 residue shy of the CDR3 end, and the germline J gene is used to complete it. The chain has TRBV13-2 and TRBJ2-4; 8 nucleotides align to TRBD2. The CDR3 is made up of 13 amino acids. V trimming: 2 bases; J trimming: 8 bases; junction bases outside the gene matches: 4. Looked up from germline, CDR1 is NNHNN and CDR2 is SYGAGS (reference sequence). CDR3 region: CASGDWGELTLYF. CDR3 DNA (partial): TGTGCCAGCGGTGACTGGGGGGAGCTCACCTTGTAC.

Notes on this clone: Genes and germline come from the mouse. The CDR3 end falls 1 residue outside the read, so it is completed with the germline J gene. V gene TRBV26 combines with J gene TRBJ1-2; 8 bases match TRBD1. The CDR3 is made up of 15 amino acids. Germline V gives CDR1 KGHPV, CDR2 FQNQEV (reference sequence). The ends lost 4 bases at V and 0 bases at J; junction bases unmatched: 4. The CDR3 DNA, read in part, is TGTGCCAGCAGTCCCCCGGGACAGGCAAACTCCGACTACACC. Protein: CASSPPGQANSDYT. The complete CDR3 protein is CASSPPGQANSDYTF.

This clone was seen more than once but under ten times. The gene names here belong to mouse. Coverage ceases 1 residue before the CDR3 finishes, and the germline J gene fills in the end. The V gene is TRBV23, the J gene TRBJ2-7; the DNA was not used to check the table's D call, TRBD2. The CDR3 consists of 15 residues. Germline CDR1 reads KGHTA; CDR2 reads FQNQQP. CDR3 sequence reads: CSSSQSLGGRWEQYF. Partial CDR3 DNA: TGCTCCAGCAGTCAATCGCTGGGGGGGCGCTGGGAACAGTAC.

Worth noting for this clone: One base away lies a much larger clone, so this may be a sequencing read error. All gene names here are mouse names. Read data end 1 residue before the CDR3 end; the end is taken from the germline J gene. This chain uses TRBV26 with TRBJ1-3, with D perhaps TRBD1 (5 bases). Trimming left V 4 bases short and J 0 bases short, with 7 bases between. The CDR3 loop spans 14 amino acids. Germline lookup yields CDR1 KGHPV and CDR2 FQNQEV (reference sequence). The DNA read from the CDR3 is TGTGCCAGCAGTCCGGACACTTCTGGAAATACGCTCTAT. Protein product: CASSPDTSGNTLY. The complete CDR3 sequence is CASSPDTSGNTLYF.

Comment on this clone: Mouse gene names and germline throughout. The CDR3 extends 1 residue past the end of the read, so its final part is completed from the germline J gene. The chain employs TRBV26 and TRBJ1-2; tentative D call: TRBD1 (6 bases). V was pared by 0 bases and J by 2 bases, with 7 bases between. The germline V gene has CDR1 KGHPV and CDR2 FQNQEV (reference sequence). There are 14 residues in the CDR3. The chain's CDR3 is CASSLSGQNSDYTF. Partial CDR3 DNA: TGTGCCAGCAGTCTGTCCGGACAGAACTCCGACTACACC.

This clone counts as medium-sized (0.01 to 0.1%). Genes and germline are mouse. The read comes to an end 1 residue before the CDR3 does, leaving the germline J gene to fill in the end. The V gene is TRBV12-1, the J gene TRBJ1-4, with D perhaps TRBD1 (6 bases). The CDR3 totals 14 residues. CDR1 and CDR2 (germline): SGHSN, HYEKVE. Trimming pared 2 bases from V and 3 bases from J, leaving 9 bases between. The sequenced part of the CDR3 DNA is TGTGCCAGCTCTCCAGGACAGCCCAACGAAAGATTATTT. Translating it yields CASSPGQPNERLF. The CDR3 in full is CASSPGQPNERLFF. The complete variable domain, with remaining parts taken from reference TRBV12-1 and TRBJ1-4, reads DSGVVQSPRHIIKEKGGRSVLTCIPISGHSNVVWYQQTLGKELKFLIQHYEKVERDKGFLPSRFSVQQFDDYHSEMNMSALELEDSAMYFCASSPGQPNERLFFGHGTKLSVL.

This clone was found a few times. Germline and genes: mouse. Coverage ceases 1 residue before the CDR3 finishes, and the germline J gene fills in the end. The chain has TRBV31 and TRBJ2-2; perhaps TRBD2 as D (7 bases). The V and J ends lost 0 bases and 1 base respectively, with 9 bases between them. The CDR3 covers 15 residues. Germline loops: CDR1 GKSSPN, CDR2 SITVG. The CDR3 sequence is CAWSLGGGNTGQLYF. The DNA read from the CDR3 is TGTGCCTGGAGTCTAGGGGGGGGAAACACCGGGCAGCTCTAC.

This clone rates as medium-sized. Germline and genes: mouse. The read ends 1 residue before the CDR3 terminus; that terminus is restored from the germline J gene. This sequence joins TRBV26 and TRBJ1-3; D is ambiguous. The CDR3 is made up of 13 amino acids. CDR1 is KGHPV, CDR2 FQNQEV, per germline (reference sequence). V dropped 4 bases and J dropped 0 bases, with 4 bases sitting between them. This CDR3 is CASSRDSGNTLYF. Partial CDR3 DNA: TGTGCCAGCAGTCGGGATTCTGGAAATACGCTCTAT.

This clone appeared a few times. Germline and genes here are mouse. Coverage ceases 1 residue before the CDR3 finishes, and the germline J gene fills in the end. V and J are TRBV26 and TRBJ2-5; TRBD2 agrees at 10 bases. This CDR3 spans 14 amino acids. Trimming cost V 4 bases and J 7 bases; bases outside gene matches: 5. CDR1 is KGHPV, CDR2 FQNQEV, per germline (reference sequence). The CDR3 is CASSPTGGWNTQYF. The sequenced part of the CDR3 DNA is TGTGCCAGCAGTCCGACTGGGGGGTGGAACACCCAGTAC.

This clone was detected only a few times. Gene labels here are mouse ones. The CDR3 DNA, read in part, is TGTGCCAGCAGTCTGTATGGGGGGGCGCGGAGGAACACCTTGTAC. This translates into CASSLYGGARRNTLY. The whole CDR3 is CASSLYGGARRNTLYF. The genes are TRBV26 and TRBJ2-4, with 9 bases matching TRBD2. The read ends 1 residue early relative to the CDR3; the germline J gene fills the gap. The CDR3 runs to 16 residues. With V trimmed by 1 base and J by 6 bases, 8 bases remained unmatched. Germline CDR1 reads KGHPV; CDR2 reads FQNQEV (reference sequence).

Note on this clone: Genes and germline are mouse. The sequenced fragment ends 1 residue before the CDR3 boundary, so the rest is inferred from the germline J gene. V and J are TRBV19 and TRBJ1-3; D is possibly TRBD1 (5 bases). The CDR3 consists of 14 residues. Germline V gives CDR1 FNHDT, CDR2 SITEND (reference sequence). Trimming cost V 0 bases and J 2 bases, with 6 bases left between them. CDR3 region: CASSIGGAGNTLYF. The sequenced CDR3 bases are TGTGCCAGCAGTATAGGGGGGGCTGGAAATACGCTCTAT.

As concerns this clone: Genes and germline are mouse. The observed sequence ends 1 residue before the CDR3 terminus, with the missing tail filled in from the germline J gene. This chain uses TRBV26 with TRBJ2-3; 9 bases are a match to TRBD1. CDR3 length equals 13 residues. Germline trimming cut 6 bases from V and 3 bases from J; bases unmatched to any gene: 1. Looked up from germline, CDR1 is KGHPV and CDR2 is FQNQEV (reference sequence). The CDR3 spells CASSGTGAETLYF. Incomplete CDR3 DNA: TGTGCCAGCAGCGGGACAGGGGCAGAAACGCTGTAT.

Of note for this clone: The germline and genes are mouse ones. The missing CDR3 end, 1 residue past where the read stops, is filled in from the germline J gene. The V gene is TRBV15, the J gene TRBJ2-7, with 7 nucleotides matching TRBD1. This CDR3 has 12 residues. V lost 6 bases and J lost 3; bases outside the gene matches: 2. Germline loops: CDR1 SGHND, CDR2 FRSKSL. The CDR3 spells CASRGTDYEQYF. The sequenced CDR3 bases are TGTGCCAGCAGGGGGACAGACTATGAACAGTAC.

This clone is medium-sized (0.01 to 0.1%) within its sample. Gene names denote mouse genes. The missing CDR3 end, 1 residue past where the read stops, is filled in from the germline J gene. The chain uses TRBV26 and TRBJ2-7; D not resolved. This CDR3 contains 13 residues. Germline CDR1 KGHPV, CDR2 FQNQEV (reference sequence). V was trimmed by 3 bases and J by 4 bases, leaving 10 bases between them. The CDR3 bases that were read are TGTGCCAGCAGTCTAGGGCAGCCTTATGAACAGTAC. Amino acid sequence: CASSLGQPYEQY. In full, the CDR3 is CASSLGQPYEQYF. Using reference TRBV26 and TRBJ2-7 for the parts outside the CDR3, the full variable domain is NSKVIQTPRYLVKGQGQKAKMRCIPEKGHPVVFWYQQNKNNEFKFLINFQNQEVLQQIDMTEKRFSAECPSNSPCSLEIQSSEAGDSALYLCASSLGQPYEQYFGPGTRLTVL.

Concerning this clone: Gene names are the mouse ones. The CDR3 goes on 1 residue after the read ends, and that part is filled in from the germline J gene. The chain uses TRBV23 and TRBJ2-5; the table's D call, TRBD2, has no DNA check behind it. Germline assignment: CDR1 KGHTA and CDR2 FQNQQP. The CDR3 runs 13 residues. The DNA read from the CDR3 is TGCTCCAGCGCAAGACTGGTCCAAGACACCCAGTAC. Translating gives CSSARLVQDTQY. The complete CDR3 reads CSSARLVQDTQYF.

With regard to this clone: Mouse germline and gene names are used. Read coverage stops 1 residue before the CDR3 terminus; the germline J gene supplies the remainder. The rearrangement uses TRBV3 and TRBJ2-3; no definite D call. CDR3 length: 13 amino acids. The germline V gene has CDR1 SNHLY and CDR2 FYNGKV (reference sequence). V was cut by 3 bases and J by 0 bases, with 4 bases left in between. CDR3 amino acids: CASSFGSAETLYF. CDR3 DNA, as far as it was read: TGTGCCAGCAGCTTTGGGAGTGCAGAAACGCTGTAT.

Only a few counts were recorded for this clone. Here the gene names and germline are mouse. The sequenced CDR3 bases are TGCACCTGCAGTGCAGACAGGGACACAGAAGTCTTC. Its protein is CTCSADRDTEVF. In full, the CDR3 reads CTCSADRDTEVFF. The chain uses TRBV1 and TRBJ1-1, with D possibly TRBD1 on 5 matching bases. The read terminates 1 residue before the CDR3 end, so the remaining end is supplied by the germline J gene. Germline CDR1 NSQYPW, CDR2 LRSPGD (reference sequence). This CDR3 has 13 amino acids. Trimming left V 0 bases short and J 3 bases short, with 5 bases between.